This is a list of T cell receptor beta chains from one sample in a study of blood T cell repertoires in COVID-19. Clones were read by immunoSEQ multiplex PCR, and TCRdb kept only the in-frame ones, dropping some. The sample records about 180,000 clones, 80% to 85% being singletons. The sample consisted of peripheral blood. The source of these receptors is a woman in her 70s with COVID-19, enrolled during active disease. CDR3s include the opening cysteine and the closing phenylalanine or tryptophan. D genes are given only for firm matches. Expanded clones are given a class, and other clones once, few, many or no size at all.

clone size,D gene,V gene,J gene,CDR3 DNA,CDR3 protein
-,TRBD2,TRBV5-4,TRBJ2-5,TGTGCCAGCAGCCTGAGGACTAGCCGCATCCAAGAGACCCAGTACTTC,CASSLRTSRIQETQYF
-,TRBD2,TRBV5-1,TRBJ2-2,TGCGCCAGCAGGGGAAAAGCGGGAGGGCCCACCGGGGAGCTGTTTTTT,CASRGKAGGPTGELFF
-,TRBD2,TRBV5-5,TRBJ2-5,TGTGCCAGCAGCCGCGGGGAAGAGGTCGGACTAGCCACCCAGTACTTC,CASSRGEEVGLATQYF
-,-,TRBV19,TRBJ2-7,TGTGCCAGTAGTATAGCGGGGTTAACCTCCTACGAGCAGTACTTC,CASSIAGLTSYEQYF
once,-,TRBV7-9,TRBJ1-5,TGTGCCAGCAGCCTCGAGCGTAGCAATCAGCCCCAGCATTTT,CASSLERSNQPQHF
-,-,TRBV7-9,TRBJ1-1,TGTGCCAGCAGCTTAGAGGCGGGAATGAACACTGAAGCTTTCTTT,CASSLEAGMNTEAFF
-,TRBD1,TRBV7-2,TRBJ1-4,TGTGCCAGCAGCCCGGACAGGTTGAATGAAAAACTGTTTTTT,CASSPDRLNEKLFF
-,-,TRBV6-6,TRBJ1-4,TGTGCCAGCAGTTACGGGGGGGAAAATGAAAAACTGTTTTTT,CASSYGGENEKLFF
-,TRBD1,TRBV13,TRBJ1-2,TGTGCCAGCAGCTTAGGAGGGACAGGGGGCGTCTATGGCTACACCTTC,CASSLGGTGGVYGYTF
-,-,TRBV7-2,TRBJ2-1,TGTGCCAGCAGCTCCGTGGGGGGGGCGCGGGGCGATGAGCAGTTCTTC,CASSSVGGARGDEQFF
few,-,TRBV9,TRBJ1-6,TGTGCCAGCAGCGTAGGCGACACTAATTCACCCCTCCACTTT,CASSVGDTNSPLHF
-,TRBD2,TRBV5-6,TRBJ2-7,TGTGCCAGCAGCCTACCGGGACTAGCGGGAGCCTACGAGCAGTACTTC,CASSLPGLAGAYEQYF
-,-,TRBV28,TRBJ1-1,TGTGCCAGCAGTTTCCGCTTGGGAGTTGAAGCTTTCTTT,CASSFRLGVEAFF
-,-,TRBV3-1/TRBV3-2,TRBJ1-5,TGTGCCAGCAGCCCGGGACTCAATCAGCCCCAGCATTTT,CASSPGLNQPQHF
-,TRBD1,TRBV27,TRBJ2-1,TGTGCCAGCACTAGACAGGGTTCCGCTTCCCAGTTCTTC,CASTRQGSASQFF
-,-,TRBV4-3,TRBJ2-5,TGCGCCAGCAGCCAAGAAGGAGCGGGTGCGTTGGAGACCCAGTACTTC,CASSQEGAGALETQYF
-,-,TRBV5-6,TRBJ2-7,TGTGCCAGCAGCTTTGGACACTTCTCCTACGAGCAGTACTTC,CASSFGHFSYEQYF
-,-,TRBV6-5,TRBJ1-1,TGTGCCAGCGGTCCGGGACGCTGGGACTCTGAAGCTTTCTTT,CASGPGRWDSEAFF
-,-,TRBV6-6,TRBJ1-1,TGTGCCAGCAGAGGCCGACAGGCGAACACTGAAGCTTTCTTT,CASRGRQANTEAFF
-,-,TRBV15,TRBJ1-1,TGTGCCACCAGCAGAGACACAGGGACCCCTGAAGCTTTCTTT,CATSRDTGTPEAFF
-,-,TRBV7-6,TRBJ1-1,TGTGCCAGCAGCTCAGCCCCGACAGGCAGGATGAACACTGAAGCTTTCTTT,CASSSAPTGRMNTEAFF
-,-,TRBV28,TRBJ2-2,TGTGCCAGCAGTTTGGGCCGGACCGGGGAGCTGTTTTTT,CASSLGRTGELFF
-,-,TRBV29-1,TRBJ2-7,TGCAGCGTTGAGAGTCAGGGTAACGAGCAGTACTTC,CSVESQGNEQYF
-,TRBD2,TRBV18,TRBJ2-1,TGTGCCAGCTCACCATATACTAGCGGGAGCTACAATGAGCAGTTCTTC,CASSPYTSGSYNEQFF
-,TRBD2,TRBV13,TRBJ2-5,TGTGCCAGCAGTCCCTCCCAACTAGCGGGTCAAGAGACCCAGTACTTC,CASSPSQLAGQETQYF
-,TRBD1,TRBV5-5,TRBJ1-1,TGTGCCAGCAGTCTTTCAGACAGGGAAAAAGCTTTCTTT,CASSLSDREKAFF
-,TRBD1,TRBV3-1/TRBV3-2,TRBJ1-5,TGTGCCAGCAGCTACAGGGGTTTTAGCAATCAGCCCCAGCATTTT,CASSYRGFSNQPQHF
-,TRBD1,TRBV9,TRBJ2-2,TGTGCCAGCCGGACAGGGCAGAACACCGGGGAGCTGTTTTTT,CASRTGQNTGELFF
-,TRBD1,TRBV14,TRBJ1-6,TGTGCCAGCAGCCCCTTCGGACAGGGGGCTTTTTCACCCCTCCACTTT,CASSPFGQGAFSPLHF
-,TRBD1,TRBV24-1,TRBJ1-5,TGTGCCACCAGTGATTCCGGGACAGGGGTTGGTAGCAATCAGCCCCAGCATTTT,CATSDSGTGVGSNQPQHF
-,TRBD2,TRBV7-2,TRBJ2-5,TGTGCCAGCAGCCCCTACCTAGCGGGGGAGCAAGAGACCCAGTACTTC,CASSPYLAGEQETQYF
-,-,TRBV7-2,TRBJ2-4,TGTGCCAGCAGCTTCGTGCAGGGAGGAAACATTCAGTACTTC,CASSFVQGGNIQYF
-,TRBD1,TRBV27,TRBJ2-6,TGTGCCAGCAGTTTCCACGGGACAGGGGGAACTGGGGCCAACGTCCTGACTTTC,CASSFHGTGGTGANVLTF
-,TRBD1,TRBV14,TRBJ2-7,TGTGCCAGCAGGCACGCAGGGGGCGCCTACGAGCAGTACTTC,CASRHAGGAYEQYF
-,-,TRBV7-9,TRBJ1-2,TGTGCCAGCAGCGGGAGAACGGGTACCTATGGCTACACCTTC,CASSGRTGTYGYTF
-,-,TRBV6-5,TRBJ1-2,TGTGCCAGCAGCGGGACACGAGCTAACTATGGCTACACCTTC,CASSGTRANYGYTF
-,TRBD1,TRBV27,TRBJ1-4,TGTGCCAGCAGTTCCTCCCGGGACAGGTTCGAAAAACTGTTTTTT,CASSSSRDRFEKLFF
once,TRBD2,TRBV7-2,TRBJ2-2,TGTGCCAGCAGCTTAGGCCTAGCGGGAGTGGGGTGGGAGCTGTTTTTT,CASSLGLAGVGWELFF
-,-,TRBV29-1,TRBJ2-5,TGCAGCTCCCGCACGGGGATCACCGAGACCCAGTACTTC,CSSRTGITETQYF
few,-,TRBV24-1,TRBJ2-5,TGTGCCACCAGTGAGGGCTCAGGGGCCCAAGAGACCCAGTACTTC,CATSEGSGAQETQYF
-,TRBD1,TRBV7-6,TRBJ2-1,TGTGCCAGCAGCCCTCAAGGGGGACAGTACAATGAGCAGTTCTTC,CASSPQGGQYNEQFF
-,-,TRBV15,TRBJ2-5,TGTGCCACCAGCAGAGAAGATCTAGGTGGTGAGGCCCAGTACTTC,CATSREDLGGEAQYF
-,-,TRBV7-9,TRBJ1-1,TGTGCCAGCAGCCCCCGGGGGGCTAGTGAGAACACTGAAGCTTTCTTT,CASSPRGASENTEAFF
-,-,TRBV10-3,TRBJ2-1,TGTGCCATCAGTGAGCCGGGGAGCCCTACCGAAGGGAGGAATGAGCAGTTCTTC,CAISEPGSPTEGRNEQFF
-,-,TRBV5-4,TRBJ2-4,TGTGCCAGCAGCACCGCCTCGGACGGGGTTGCCAAAAACATTCAGTACTTC,CASSTASDGVAKNIQYF